The sequence of this T cell receptor (beta chain) was determined in a study of Graves' ophthalmopathy and Graves' hyperthyroidism. Whole-study findings and limits: Sensitivity reached roughly 88% and specificity over 65% for a 13-signature model separating ophthalmopathy from stable hyperthyroidism.

Exclusion criteria comprised other autoimmune diseases, uncontrolled infections, pregnancy or lactation in patients. RNA transcripts served as template for amplifying TCR beta CDR3 sequences. The library came from an HTBI-primed first-round RT-PCR and a second-round multiplex PCR. One entry per CDR3 protein, called by TCRdb with MiXCR from the multiplex PCR reads. Here the sample spans about 370,000 distinct CDR3 sequences, about 18% being singletons. Concerning this clonotype: Its antigen is still unknown.

The receptor's source is an adult woman with stable Graves' hyperthyroidism. The material sequenced was peripheral blood.

The CDR3: CSARGPMLAGSTDTQYF. CDR3 DNA: TGCAGTGCTAGAGGACCGATGCTAGCGGGGAGCACAGATACGCAGTATTTT. The V call is TRBV20-1, the J call TRBJ2-3; 9 bases map to TRBD2. The length of the CDR3 is 17 residues. Looked up from germline, CDR1 is DFQATT and CDR2 is SNEGSKA (reference sequence). Trimming cost V 1 base and J 0 bases; bases outside gene matches: 8.